Listed here is a single T cell receptor (beta chain). Its specificity is not known. The junction had 9 bases not matched to a gene; V was cut back by 3 bases and J by 9 bases. Germline V gene sequence: CDR1 LGHDT, CDR2 YNNKEL (reference sequence). This CDR3 spans 16 amino acids. When the RNA was reverse transcribed, random hexamers were used with an input of roughly 0.5 to 1 ug. Using its own MiXCR run on the immunoSEQ multiplex PCR reads, TCRdb lists one record per CDR3 protein. The sample comprises approximately 170,000 distinct CDR3 sequences, 92% of which are singletons, and approximately 0.075% rests with the top ten. Sequencing of TCR beta drew on CD8+ and CD4+ T cells from blood. Purification of the CD8+ and CD4+ T cells relied on negative isolation, and TEMRA cells underwent FACS enrichment. The data stem from a study of CD8 T cells in Susac syndrome. Study conclusions and caveats: In its TCR sequencing and HLA analysis, the study acknowledged that the number of individuals was relatively small.

Sequenced sample: CD4+ T cells from PBMCs. The TCR originated in a human donor in good health. This chain joins TRBV3-1 and TRBJ2-1, with 12 bases identical to TRBD2. CDR3 DNA sequence: TGTGCCAGCAGCCACTGGGCTAGCGGGGGGGCCTCTGAGCAGTTCTTC. This sequence encodes CASSHWASGGASEQFF.